A single T cell receptor beta chain is shown here with its context. Its target is not known. This sample stems from a study of cytomegalovirus exposure and HLA in healthy donors. Study outcomes and limitations: In a later analysis, common viral pathogens appeared linked to several of the most significant clusters.

PCR used 60 Vbeta primers and 13 Jbeta primers. Generated by immunoSEQ multiplex PCR, the TCRdb table keeps only in-frame clones and is missing some. This sample has 100,000 to 150,000 clones, with around 80% found just once. V gave up 5 bases and J gave up 4 bases, with 19 bases separating them. The germline CDR1 and CDR2 sequences are SGHTA and FQGTGA. The CDR3 consists of 16 residues. The clonotype originates from a woman aged 25 to 39 in good health and CMV-seronegative. The sequenced material came from PBMCs. The V gene is TRBV7-3, the J gene TRBJ2-3; tentatively, D is TRBD2 (5 bases). Written as DNA, the CDR3 is TGTGCCAGCAGCCCGATGGGCGGAGGTATTTCAGATACGCAGTATTTT. Translation: CASSPMGGGISDTQYF.